This entry lists 11 T cell receptor beta chains sequenced from one sample in a study of T cell responses to AZD1222 COVID-19 vaccine. Libraries were prepared by immunoSEQ multiplex PCR; TCRdb keeps only in-frame clonotypes and omits some of them. The sample has tens of thousands of clones, around 89% seen once. The sequences come from peripheral blood, collected 28 days after the second AZD1222 dose. The source is an adult who received the AZD1222 COVID-19 vaccine.

The CDR3 here is CSVVGVRGELFF. In nucleotides, the CDR3 is TGCAGCGTTGTTGGGGTTAGGGGGGAGCTGTTTTTT. The V and J genes are TRBV29-1 and TRBJ2-2; no definite D call. Germline V gene sequence: CDR1 SQVTM, CDR2 ANQGSEA. This CDR3 has 12 amino acids. V dropped 4 bases and J dropped 8 bases, with 11 bases sitting between them.

V and J are TRBV27 and TRBJ2-5; D possibly corresponds to TRBD2 (6 bases). The CDR3 runs to 14 residues. The germline V and J ends were trimmed by 6 bases and 2 bases, with 13 bases remaining between them. Germline CDR1 reads MNHEY; CDR2 reads SMNVEV (reference sequence). DNA for the CDR3: TGTGCCAGCAGGCGGGGCGGCAATCAAGAGACCCAGTACTTC. It yields the protein CASRRGGNQETQYF.

The J gene is TRBJ2-7, the V gene TRBV11-3; 9 nucleotides line up with TRBD1. With 4 bases clipped from V and 7 bases from J, the junction kept 2 bases outside the gene matches. Germline assignment: CDR1 SGHNT and CDR2 YENEEA. This CDR3 contains 12 residues. The chain's CDR3 is CASSWTGEEQYF. The CDR3 DNA follows: TGTGCCAGCAGCTGGACAGGGGAAGAGCAGTACTTC.

This clone has a single count. This chain connects TRBV13 to TRBJ2-7; D is unresolved. The germline V gene encodes CDR1 PRHDT and CDR2 FYEKMQ (reference sequence). The CDR3 consists of 14 residues. V shed 5 bases and J shed 4 bases, with 15 bases lying between them. The CDR3 loop is CASSKSGVGYEQYF. As DNA, the CDR3 is TGTGCCAGCAGCAAAAGTGGTGTGGGATACGAGCAGTACTTC.

The chain joins TRBV20-1 to TRBJ1-3; D gene unclear. Trimming left V 5 bases short and J 0 bases short, with 2 bases between. The CDR3 has 11 amino acids. Germline CDR1 is DFQATT and CDR2 is SNEGSKA (reference sequence). The CDR3 loop is CSAGSGNTIYF. CDR3 DNA: TGCAGTGCTGGCTCTGGAAACACCATATATTTT.

This chain joins TRBV5-1 and TRBJ2-7, with TRBD1 as a possible D gene (6 bases). V lost 5 bases and J 7 bases, leaving 19 bases between the germline ends. Germline V gene lookup returns CDR1 SGHRS and CDR2 YFSETQ. The CDR3 loop spans 14 amino acids. In nucleotides, the CDR3 is TGCGCCAGCAGACCCGGGACACCTGATTCTGAGCAGTACTTC. Translation: CASRPGTPDSEQYF.

The DNA for the CDR3 is TGTGCCAGCTCACCACGTGATAGCGGGGCCTACGAGCAGTACTTC. Encoded protein: CASSPRDSGAYEQYF. This chain joins TRBV18 and TRBJ2-7, with TRBD2 matching 8 bases. V lost 1 base and J lost 2; bases outside the gene matches: 4. The CDR3 length is 15 residues. CDR1 is KGHSH and CDR2 is LQKENI in the germline V gene.

The chain joins TRBV2 to TRBJ1-2; D remains ambiguous. Germline V gene lookup returns CDR1 SNHLY and CDR2 FYNNEI. The V gene lost 4 bases and the J gene lost 2 bases, with 11 bases spanning the gap. This CDR3 contains 14 residues. The CDR3 loop reads CASSAVTGNYGYTF. The CDR3 nucleotides are TGTGCCAGCAGTGCCGTGACGGGGAACTATGGCTACACCTTC.

The chain has TRBV5-1 and TRBJ1-3, with 8 bases that match TRBD1. This CDR3 comprises 15 residues. Trimming removed 4 bases from V and 6 bases from J; junction bases left unmatched: 9. CDR1 and CDR2 from the germline V gene are SGHRS and YFSETQ. The CDR3 loop reads CASSPGDRRENTIYF. CDR3 DNA sequence: TGCGCCAGCAGCCCGGGGGACAGGCGGGAAAACACCATATATTTT. The whole variable domain, remainder taken from reference TRBV5-1 and TRBJ1-3, is KAGVTQTPRYLIKTRGQQVTLSCSPISGHRSVSWYQQTPGQGLQFLFEYFSETQRNKGNFPGRFSGRQFSNSRSEMNVSTLELGDSALYLCASSPGDRRENTIYFGEGSWLTVV.

The chain joins TRBV4-1 to TRBJ1-5; possible D gene TRBD1, 5 bases. From germline, CDR1 is MGHRA and CDR2 YSYEKL. There are 16 residues in the CDR3. V dropped 1 base and J dropped 5 bases, with 15 bases sitting between them. CDR3 region: CASSQAVPGRDQPQHF. CDR3 bases: TGCGCCAGCAGCCAAGCGGTCCCAGGGCGCGATCAGCCCCAGCATTTT.

The chain combines TRBV5-4 with TRBJ1-2; TRBD1 agrees at 11 bases. V shed 0 bases and J 5 bases; nucleotides not matched to a gene: 3. The V gene's germline CDR1 is SGHNT and CDR2 YYREEE (reference sequence). The CDR3 consists of 15 residues. The CDR3 protein is CASSLGTGGAYGYTF. CDR3 sequence (DNA): TGTGCCAGCAGCTTGGGGACAGGGGGCGCATATGGCTACACCTTC.